This TCR beta chain was observed in a study of control samples from healthy donors and cancer patients. Only in-frame clones appear in the TCRdb table, and some are missing; sequencing was by immunoSEQ multiplex PCR. The sample gives almost 85,000 clones, around 83% of which show up once; roughly 11% is in the top ten. Trimming cost V 7 bases and J 3 bases, with 19 bases left between them. CDR1 is MDHEN and CDR2 is SYDVKM in the germline V gene. The CDR3 consists of 15 residues. This chain links TRBV28 with TRBJ2-7; tentatively, D is TRBD1 or TRBD2 (5 bases each). The clonotype comes from a man in his fifties or sixties with head and neck cancer. Source material: PBMCs. The CDR3 sequence: CASTSPRDRYYEQYF. The CDR3 DNA reads TGTGCCAGCACTTCGCCCCGGGACCGCTACTACGAGCAGTACTTC.